Following are 21 T cell receptor beta chains from one sample sequenced in a study of control samples from healthy donors and cancer patients (dated by TCRdb to 2018 to 2020). To prepare the library, the immunoSEQ multiplex PCR assay was applied. TCRdb retrieved this table from immuneACCESS and kept in-frame rearrangements only. Not all clones are present; in checked studies, unresolved V genes account for under half, and no reason is known for the remainder. The sample has more than 75,000 clones on record, approximately 88% of them singletons. In total, the top ten clones hold about 36% of the sample. Sample: PBMCs. The receptors shown here come from an older man with lung cancer.

The CDR3 DNA reads TGTGCCAGCTCAGAGGGGGCGCGAGAAAAACTGTTTTTT. Its translation: CASSEGAREKLFF. The chain joins TRBV18 to TRBJ1-4, with 7 positions matching TRBD1. The CDR3 consists of 13 residues. V lost 5 bases, J lost 8 bases, and 5 bases stayed unmatched. Germline V CDR1 and CDR2: KGHSH, LQKENI. The full variable domain, rest sourced from reference TRBV18 and TRBJ1-4, is NAGVMQNPRHLVRRRGQEARLRCSPMKGHSHVYWYRQLPEEGLKFMVYLQKENIIDESGMPKERFSAEFPKEGPSILRIQQVVRGDSAAYFCASSEGAREKLFFGSGTQLSVL.

As regards this clone: An end of the junction differs from the germline gene, which may be a read error. The J gene is TRBJ2-2, the V gene TRBV27, with D perhaps matching TRBD2 (6 bases). The germline V gene encodes CDR1 MNHEY and CDR2 SMNVEV (reference sequence). The CDR3 covers 15 residues. CDR3 bases: TGTGCCACCAGTCGGGACTCCCACCGAACCGGGGAGCTGTTTTTT. Its protein product is CATSRDSHRTGELFF.

The V and J genes are TRBV7-8 and TRBJ1-4; 9 bases are shared with TRBD1. The J segment lost 7 bases and the V segment lost 5 bases, leaving 8 bases of the junction unmatched. The CDR3 loop spans 15 amino acids. Germline CDR1 and CDR2: SGHVS and FQNEAQ. The CDR3 is CASSMNRGRGEKLFF. For the CDR3, the DNA is TGTGCCAGCAGCATGAACAGGGGGCGCGGTGAAAAACTGTTTTTT.

V gene TRBV6-2 or TRBV6-3 combines with J gene TRBJ2-7; the D gene is possibly TRBD1 (7 bases). This CDR3 spans 15 amino acids. V lost 6 bases and J lost 1, with 16 bases in between. From germline, CDR1 is MNHEY and CDR2 SVGEGT. In nucleotides, the CDR3 is TGTGCCAGCAGCTCCCAGGGGGGCGAATCCTACGAGCAGTACTTC. Protein product: CASSSQGGESYEQYF.

The V gene is TRBV9, the J gene TRBJ1-3, with D possibly matching TRBD1 (5 bases). CDR1 SGDLS and CDR2 YYNGEE come from the germline V gene. V dropped 0 bases and J dropped 2 bases, with 15 bases sitting between them. This CDR3 comprises 17 residues. In nucleotides, the CDR3 is TGTGCCAGCAGCGTAGAGTTGCGGACATCGACTGGAAACACCATATATTTT. This codes for CASSVELRTSTGNTIYF.

The CDR3 sequence is CASRGPRVGEKLFF. The DNA for the CDR3 is TGCGCCAGCCGCGGGCCTCGGGTCGGGGAAAAACTGTTTTTT. V gene TRBV10-2 combines with J gene TRBJ1-4; no clear D gene. CDR1 is WSHSY and CDR2 is SAAADI in the germline V gene. V was pared by 8 bases and J by 8 bases, with 18 bases between. The CDR3 has 14 amino acids.

CDR3 in DNA: TGCGCCAGCAGCGTGACAGGGTCCTATAATTCACCCCTCCACTTT. Encoded protein: CASSVTGSYNSPLHF. The rearrangement joins TRBV5-1 to TRBJ1-6; 7 bases fit TRBD1. The CDR3 totals 15 residues. CDR1 is SGHRS and CDR2 is YFSETQ in the germline V gene. Trimming cost V 4 bases and J 1 base; bases outside gene matches: 2.

The genes are TRBV30 and TRBJ1-6; tentatively, D is TRBD1 (6 bases). Trimming pared 6 bases from V and 0 bases from J, leaving 15 bases between. The V gene's germline CDR1 is GTSNPN and CDR2 SVGIG (reference sequence). This CDR3 comprises 16 residues. The CDR3: CACHRVLSSYNSPLHF. As DNA, the CDR3 is TGTGCCTGTCACAGGGTCCTAAGCTCCTATAATTCACCCCTCCACTTT.

This chain joins TRBV30 and TRBJ1-4; 10 nucleotides line up with TRBD1. Per the germline V gene, CDR1 is GTSNPN and CDR2 is SVGIG (reference sequence). The CDR3 spans 14 residues. With V trimmed by 3 bases and J by 8 bases, 6 bases remained unmatched. CDR3 amino acids: CAWRGGTGVEKLFF. Written as DNA, the CDR3 is TGTGCCTGGAGGGGAGGGACAGGGGTCGAAAAACTGTTTTTT.

The rearrangement joins TRBV25-1 to TRBJ2-3, with D unresolved. In germline, CDR1 is MGHDK, CDR2 SYGVNS. This CDR3 contains 13 residues. Trimming took 5 bases from V and 0 from J, leaving 6 bases between them. This chain's CDR3 is CASSRTSTDTQYF. For the CDR3, the DNA is TGTGCCAGCAGTAGGACCAGCACAGATACGCAGTATTTT.

CDR3 bases: TGTGCCAGCGCCCCCCCTGGTGGAAACACCATATATTTT. Its protein is CASAPPGGNTIYF. The rearrangement joins TRBV3-1 (or the pseudogene TRBV3-2) to TRBJ1-3; D not resolved. Germline CDR1 is LGHDT and CDR2 is YNNKEL (reference sequence). The CDR3 runs to 13 residues. V was pared by 8 bases and J by 3 bases, with 11 bases between.

The J gene is TRBJ1-1, the V gene TRBV5-1; D unresolved. Germline assignment: CDR1 SGHRS and CDR2 YFSETQ. CDR3 size: 16 residues. Trimming removed 0 bases from V and 1 base from J, with 13 bases in between. CDR3 loop: CASSLASGRPNTEAFF. The DNA for the CDR3 is TGCGCCAGCAGCTTGGCCTCGGGCAGGCCGAACACTGAAGCTTTCTTT. Filled out from reference TRBV5-1 and TRBJ1-1, the complete variable domain reads KAGVTQTPRYLIKTRGQQVTLSCSPISGHRSVSWYQQTPGQGLQFLFEYFSETQRNKGNFPGRFSGRQFSNSRSEMNVSTLELGDSALYLCASSLASGRPNTEAFFGQGTRLTVV.

The CDR3 nucleotides are TGTGCCAGCAGCTGGGCCGGGACAGGGATAAAAACTGGGGCCAACGTCCTGACTTTC. As protein: CASSWAGTGIKTGANVLTF. This rearrangement joins TRBV5-6 to TRBJ2-6; 9 bases match TRBD1. Germline trimming cut 3 bases from V and 2 bases from J; bases unmatched to any gene: 12. The germline V gene has CDR1 SGHDT and CDR2 YYEEEE. The CDR3 is made up of 19 amino acids.

This clone has only a few counts. The chain is built from TRBV5-1 and TRBJ1-6, with 8 bases aligning to TRBD1. V was clipped by 4 bases and J by 0 bases; unmatched bases: 6. The CDR3 sequence is 17 residues long. Germline V gene lookup returns CDR1 SGHRS and CDR2 YFSETQ. CDR3 coding DNA: TGCGCCAGCAGCGCACGACAGGGGCGCTCCTATAATTCACCCCTCCACTTT. Protein: CASSARQGRSYNSPLHF.

The chain has TRBV24-1 and TRBJ2-2; possible D gene TRBD1, 6 bases. Trimming stripped 6 bases from V and 3 bases from J, with 16 bases between. The CDR3 contains 16 residues. Germline V gene data show CDR1 as KGHDR and CDR2 as SFDVKD. CDR3 sequence: CATSKWGTGYTGELFF. Here the CDR3 DNA reads TGTGCCACCAGTAAATGGGGAACAGGGTACACCGGGGAGCTGTTTTTT.

The rearrangement uses TRBV15 and TRBJ1-1; D remains unclear. Trimming took 9 bases from V and 1 from J, leaving 9 bases between them. Germline V gene data show CDR1 as LNHNV and CDR2 as YYDKDF (reference sequence). The CDR3 is 12 amino acids. CDR3 amino acids: CATSGQNTEAFF. The CDR3 DNA reads TGTGCCACGAGCGGCCAGAACACTGAAGCTTTCTTT.

V and J are TRBV15 and TRBJ1-5, with D hard to call. Trimming took off 2 bases at V and 1 base at J, with 3 bases between the two ends. Germline V gene sequence: CDR1 LNHNV, CDR2 YYDKDF (reference sequence). The length of the CDR3 is 13 residues. The CDR3 protein is CATSRYSNQPQHF. CDR3 sequence (DNA): TGTGCCACCAGCAGATACAGCAATCAGCCCCAGCATTTT.

The chain links TRBV25-1 to TRBJ2-7, with a possible D match to TRBD1 (6 bases). The CDR3 covers 15 residues. Germline loops: CDR1 MGHDK, CDR2 SYGVNS. V lost 2 bases and J lost 5, with 16 bases in between. CDR3 sequence (DNA): TGTGCCAGCAGTGAAGGGAGAACAGGGCTGGACGAGCAGTACTTC. Protein: CASSEGRTGLDEQYF.

The chain recombines TRBV12-3 or TRBV12-4 with TRBJ1-5; D is uncertain. Trimming pared 5 bases from V and 4 bases from J, leaving 9 bases between. The CDR3 consists of 13 residues. CDR3 DNA: TGTGCCAGCAGTGGTCAGGAAAATCAGCCCCAGCATTTT. Amino acid sequence: CASSGQENQPQHF.

The CDR3 sequence is CASSTGQGSTGELFF. Here the CDR3 DNA reads TGTGCCAGCTCAACAGGACAGGGGAGCACCGGGGAGCTGTTTTTT. This sequence joins TRBV18 and TRBJ2-2, with 9 nucleotides matching TRBD1. CDR1 is KGHSH, CDR2 LQKENI, per germline. V was pared by 5 bases and J by 4 bases, with 5 bases of the junction left unmatched. The CDR3 is made up of 15 amino acids.

The CDR3: CASSHLAGGVETQYF. The CDR3 DNA is TGCGCCAGCAGTCATCTAGCGGGGGGCGTCGAGACCCAGTACTTC. This chain links TRBV4-1 with TRBJ2-5, with 11 nucleotides matching TRBD2. Unmatched junction bases numbered 8, after V lost 6 bases and J lost 5 bases. Germline CDR1 MGHRA, CDR2 YSYEKL. The CDR3 consists of 15 residues.